The sequence of this TCR beta chain was determined in a study of cytomegalovirus exposure and HLA in healthy donors (dated by TCRdb to 2015 to 2018). Concerning the study at large: An earlier analysis of roughly 500 of the donors reported 250 to 300 Gb of sequence data and more than 90 million unique TCR beta sequences from roughly 180 million T cells. An earlier analysis of around 580 of the donors used high-throughput TCR beta sequencing to judge whether each TCR beta V gene segment behaved as functional or pseudogenic. About 300 gigabases of sequencing data and around 87 million unique TCR sequences were included in an early release covering several hundred HLA-typed donors. Typing coverage varied by locus: about 629-640 donors for A, B, C, DRB1 and DQB1; roughly 560 for DQA1; about 570 for DPA1; 400 to 480 for DPB1. The study was designed to test whether signatures of past pathogen exposure could be identified by cataloging public T cell receptors. The study used immunosequencing to profile the T cell repertoires of under 700 subjects and linked those repertoires to cytomegalovirus serostatus. Rather than drawing on any new phenotypic data, the later analysis identified candidate immune exposures from TCR beta sequences and the way those sequences occurred across donors. In a later genetic analysis, genome-wide SNP genotypes for about three fifths of the roughly 670 donors were used, and that subset was treated as a discovery cohort. On average, around 240,000 unique TCR beta nucleotide sequences were sequenced per donor among about 400 genotyped donors of the cohort, with roughly 18% of those sequences being non-productive. A later analysis re-examined previously published TCR beta repertoires from 500 to 700 donors and added high-resolution HLA genotyping to investigate patterns of TCR occurrence. Roughly 5 DR-DQ haplotypes were handled as single units for association and clustering, since linkage in the cohort was strong. HLA typing included class I and class II loci at four-digit resolution. Of the roughly 400 genotyped donors, roughly 80% fell in the genetic ancestry cluster associated with self-reported Caucasian donors. Donor age, sex, ethnicity and CMV serostatus were compiled alongside the repertoire data. The study combined high-throughput TCR immunosequencing, statistical association of individual TCRs with disease status, and machine learning to predict cytomegalovirus infection status. Every repertoire in the discovery cohort had been generated on one and the same sequencing platform. In addition to the first cohort of around 670 subjects, a separate validation cohort of approximately 130 different subjects was used.

Receptor amplification or capture employed the immunoSEQ multiplex PCR assay. The multiplex PCR relied on a mix of 60 forward primers for TCR Vbeta segments and 13 reverse primers for TCR Jbeta segments. Amplification of the CDR3 region of rearranged TCR beta genes was performed with a multiplex PCR assay on genomic DNA. The amplified TCR beta libraries were sequenced on the Illumina HiSeq System as 87-base-pair reads. Regarding the original processing steps: A later analysis counted some 74 million unique TCR beta chains across the 666 repertoires, and 10 million to 12 million of these chains were shared by at least two donors. A nearest-neighbor algorithm error-corrected the raw reads and collapsed the reads into unique sequences, merging closely related sequences to remove PCR and sequencing errors. Alignment of CDR3 sequences to IMGT reference sequences was used to assign V, D and J gene segments. Each retained sequence needed at least a six-nucleotide match to both a V gene segment and a J gene segment. A rearrangement was called productive if the CDR3 had no stop codons and remained in frame with V and J, and every other rearrangement was called non-productive. CDR3 was defined by IMGT convention, running from the second conserved V-encoded cysteine to the conserved J-encoded phenylalanine. The earlier analysis of about 590 of the donors excluded sequences that lacked an unambiguous match to a single V gene segment. In an earlier analysis of more than 500 of the donors, a V segment was called functional when productive rearrangements were above 56.7%, and segregating when the standard deviation between donors exceeded 5%. A statistical classification framework was developed to diagnose cytomegalovirus status using the catalog of TCR beta chain sequences. A later analysis assigned V and J genes by comparing TCR nucleotide sequences with IMGT/GENE-DB human TR gene sequences. Using the TCRdist pipeline, a later analysis assigned CDR3 sequences along with most-parsimonious VDJ recombination scenarios. In a later analysis, every TCR beta chain was defined by the combination of its CDR3 amino acid sequence and its V-gene family, and reads without a unique V-gene family were dropped. As a way to deal with suspected cross-contamination and a sequencing artifact, a later analysis dropped 592 nucleotide sequences that were highly shared and had low generation probability. A later analysis calculated a clonal expansion index for each public chain from normalized within-repertoire ranks of inferred template counts. A later analysis computed generation probabilities with a VDJ recombination model fitted to out-of-frame rearrangements, and checked the results against IGoR. Hypergeometric tests were used in a later analysis to score TCR-TCR, TCR-HLA and TCR-CMV co-occurrence, with a repertoire-size bias correction applied to the TCR pairs. In a later analysis, false discovery rates were estimated by permuting HLA or CMV assignments 20 times. A later analysis grouped co-occurring TCRs with DBSCAN, adding TCRdist sequence similarity when clustering within HLA-allele-positive subsets. Repertoires with fewer than 30,000 or more than 120,000 public chains were left out of co-occurrence clustering, as were four to six repertoires with anomalous nucleotide sharing. TCRdb limited this immuneACCESS table to in-frame rearrangements with V and J called. A share of clones is missing; checked studies link under half to unresolved V genes, and the rest is unexplained. V, J and clone size derive from that table, while D and trimming were established from the DNA sequence. The sample table includes 70,000 or so clones. Of the sample, about 0.76% is held by the ten largest clones.

The V end loses 4 bases and the J end loses 2 bases, and a stretch of 19 bases separates them. From cysteine to phenylalanine, the CDR3 is 16 amino acids long. CDR3 DNA only is kept here, 48 bases in frame from base 1. CDR1 and CDR2 are drawn from the germline V gene: SGDLS, YYNGEE. A remark on this clone: The antigen it binds to is not known.

The cohort comprised some 700 healthy bone marrow donors. At the time of sampling, every cohort member was nominally healthy, though immune exposures that went unrecorded were likely present. The donor was CMV seronegative and belonged to the group of 320 or so seronegative cohort members. Each donor provided a peripheral blood sample, and peripheral blood mononuclear cells were used for TCR beta sequencing. The Qiagen DNeasy Blood Extraction Kit was used to extract genomic DNA from the blood cell samples. General conclusions and limits of the study: The sequencing pipeline was judged likely to have produced a cluster of highly shared sequence variants as a technical artifact. In a later analysis, the rate of TCR association differed among HLA loci, with DRB1 alleles having the most associated TCRs and HLA-C alleles having the fewest. A further reported finding was that TCR beta sequences accurately predicted the HLA-A and HLA-B alleles for most subjects in the first cohort. Roughly uniform sequencing depth across donors was assumed in presence/absence analyses, although this assumption may not hold. V-gene and J-gene trimming of TCR beta chains was associated with a missense DCLRE1C variant in a later genetic analysis, and the association was replicated in an independent cohort. When HLA alleles, especially DR and DQ, strongly co-occurred, TCR associations were difficult to assign to individual alleles. A total of 150 to 200 TCR beta chains were listed by the study as associated with cytomegalovirus. Compared with the roughly 670-donor mean, donors in an Asian-associated ancestry cluster had fewer N-insertions in productive TCRs, according to a later genetic analysis. It was suggested by the authors that the approach could potentially be generalized to other disease states and immunological phenotypes. The earlier analysis of fewer than 750 of the donors excluded 15 to 20 rarely observed V segments, including chromosome 9 orphons, because counts were too low. Broadly in line with IMGT annotations, most TCR beta V segments showed up in productive rearrangements about 87% or about 30% of the time in an earlier analysis of several hundred of the donors. The 87-base-pair reads could not distinguish some IMGT-functional V segments, including TRBV6-2 and TRBV6-3, so those segments were excluded. The classifier was reported to diagnose cytomegalovirus status with high specificity and sensitivity in both the original cohort and the validation cohort. While some public TCRs were present in many individuals, most TCR sequences turned up only very rarely across donors. Most CMV-associated TCR beta chains appeared to be HLA-restricted in a later analysis, and the HLA associations seemed to be driven largely by CMV exposure. Correlated functional status among segregating V segments might reflect linkage disequilibrium, but an unknown experimental factor could not be ruled out. At a false discovery rate of 0.05, a later analysis linked around 17,000 TCR beta sequences to specific HLA alleles. A later analysis found that HLA-associated TCR beta chains were more clonally expanded and had lower generation probabilities than equally common non-associated chains. Because some donors lacked HLA typing at each locus, the association tests relied only on the typed subset. Only TCR beta chains were sequenced in this cohort, and the absence of alpha or paired-chain data limited detectable features. Several of the top co-occurrence clusters appeared to be linked to parvovirus B19, influenza, CMV and Epstein-Barr virus, according to a later analysis. In vitro tests confirmed that a few of the cytomegalovirus-associated TCR beta chains recognize cytomegalovirus antigens. Immune exposure information for the cohort was limited to CMV serostatus.

The rearrangement joined TRBV9 to TRBJ2-7; TRBD2 is a possible D gene, resting on 5 matching bases. Specimen: PBMCs. The TCR was taken from a boy younger than 18 in good health and CMV-seronegative. The CDR3 region: CASSPQTGLPTYEQYF. In nucleotide form, the sequence is TGTGCCAGCAGCCCTCAGACCGGACTTCCTACCTACGAGCAGTACTTC.